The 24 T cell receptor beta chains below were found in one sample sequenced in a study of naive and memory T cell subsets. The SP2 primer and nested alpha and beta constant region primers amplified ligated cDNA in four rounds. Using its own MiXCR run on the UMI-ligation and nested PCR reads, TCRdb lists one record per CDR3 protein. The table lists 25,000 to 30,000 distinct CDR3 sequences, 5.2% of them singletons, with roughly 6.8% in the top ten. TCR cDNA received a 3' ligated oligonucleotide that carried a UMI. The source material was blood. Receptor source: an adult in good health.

The CDR3 bases are TGCGCCAGCAGCTTGGAGGCACTCTCCTACGAGCAGTACTTC. Its protein product is CASSLEALSYEQYF. The V and J genes are TRBV5-1 and TRBJ2-7, with unresolved D. V was trimmed by 0 bases and J by 0 bases, leaving 7 bases between them. This CDR3 is 14 amino acids long. Germline CDR1 SGHRS, CDR2 YFSETQ.

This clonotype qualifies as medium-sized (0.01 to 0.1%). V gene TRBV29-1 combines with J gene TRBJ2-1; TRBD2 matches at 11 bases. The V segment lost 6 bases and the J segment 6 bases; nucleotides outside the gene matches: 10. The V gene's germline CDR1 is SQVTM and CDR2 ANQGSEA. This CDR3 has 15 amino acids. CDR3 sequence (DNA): TGCAGCGTCTCCTATGGGACTAGCGGCGGCAATGAGCAGTTCTTC. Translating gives CSVSYGTSGGNEQFF.

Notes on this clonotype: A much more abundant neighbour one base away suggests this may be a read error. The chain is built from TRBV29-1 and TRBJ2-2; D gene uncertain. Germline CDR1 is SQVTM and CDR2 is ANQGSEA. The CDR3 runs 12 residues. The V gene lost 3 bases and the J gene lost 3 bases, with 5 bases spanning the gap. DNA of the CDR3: TGCAGCGTTGATGGGGACACCGGGGAGCTGTTTTTT. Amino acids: CSVDGDTGELFF.

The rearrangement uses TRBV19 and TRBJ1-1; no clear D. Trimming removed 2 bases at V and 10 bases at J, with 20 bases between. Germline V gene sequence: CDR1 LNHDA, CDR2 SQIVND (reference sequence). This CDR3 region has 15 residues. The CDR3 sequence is CASSISGVCNGAAFF. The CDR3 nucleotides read TGTGCCAGTAGTATATCCGGGGTCTGTAACGGAGCAGCTTTCTTT. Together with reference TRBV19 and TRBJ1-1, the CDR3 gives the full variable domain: DGGITQSPKYLFRKEGQNVTLSCEQNLNHDAMYWYRQDPGQGLRLIYYSQIVNDFQKGDIAEGYSVSREKKESFPLTVTSAQKNPTAFYLCASSISGVCNGAAFFGQGTRLTVV.

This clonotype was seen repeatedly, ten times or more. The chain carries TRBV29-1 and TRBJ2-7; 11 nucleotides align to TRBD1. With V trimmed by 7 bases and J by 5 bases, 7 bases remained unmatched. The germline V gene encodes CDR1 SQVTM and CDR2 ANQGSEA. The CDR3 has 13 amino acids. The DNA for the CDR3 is TGCAGCGCCCTCGGGACAGGGGGTAACGAGCAGTACTTC. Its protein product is CSALGTGGNEQYF.

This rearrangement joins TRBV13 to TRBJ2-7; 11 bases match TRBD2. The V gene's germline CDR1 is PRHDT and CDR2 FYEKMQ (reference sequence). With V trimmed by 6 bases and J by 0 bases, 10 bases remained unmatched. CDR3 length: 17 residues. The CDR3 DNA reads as TGTGCCAGCAGTACAACGGGACTAGCGGCGAGCTCCTACGAGCAGTACTTC. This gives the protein CASSTTGLAASSYEQYF.

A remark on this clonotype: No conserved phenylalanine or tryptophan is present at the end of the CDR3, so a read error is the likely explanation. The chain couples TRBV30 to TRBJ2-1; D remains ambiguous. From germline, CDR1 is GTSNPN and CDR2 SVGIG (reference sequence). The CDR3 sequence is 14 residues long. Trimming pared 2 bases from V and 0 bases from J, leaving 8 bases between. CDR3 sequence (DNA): TGTGCCTGGAGTAGGAAGGGCTCCTACAATGAGCAGTTCTAC. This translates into CAWSRKGSYNEQFY.

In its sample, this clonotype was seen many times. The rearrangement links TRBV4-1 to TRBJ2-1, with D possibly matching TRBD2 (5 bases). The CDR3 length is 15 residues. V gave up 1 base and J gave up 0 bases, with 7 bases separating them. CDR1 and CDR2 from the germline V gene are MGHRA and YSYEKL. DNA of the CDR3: TGCGCCAGCAGCCAAGGGGAGAACTCCTACAATGAGCAGTTCTTC. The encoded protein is CASSQGENSYNEQFF.

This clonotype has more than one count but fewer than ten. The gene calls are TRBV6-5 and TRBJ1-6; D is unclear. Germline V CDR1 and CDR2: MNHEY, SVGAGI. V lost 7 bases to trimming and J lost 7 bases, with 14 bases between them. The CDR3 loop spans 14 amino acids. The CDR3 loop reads CASTTLSTNSPLHF. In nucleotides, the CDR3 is TGTGCCAGCACCACGCTCTCCACCAATTCACCCCTCCACTTT.

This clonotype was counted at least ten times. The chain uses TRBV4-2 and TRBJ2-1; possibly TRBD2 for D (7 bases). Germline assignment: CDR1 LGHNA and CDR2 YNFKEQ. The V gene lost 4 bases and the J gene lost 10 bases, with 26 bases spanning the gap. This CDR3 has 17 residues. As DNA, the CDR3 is TGTGCCAGCAGCCGGGACCGGCGGGGGCCCCGGGGTACGGAGCAGTTCTTC. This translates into CASSRDRRGPRGTEQFF.

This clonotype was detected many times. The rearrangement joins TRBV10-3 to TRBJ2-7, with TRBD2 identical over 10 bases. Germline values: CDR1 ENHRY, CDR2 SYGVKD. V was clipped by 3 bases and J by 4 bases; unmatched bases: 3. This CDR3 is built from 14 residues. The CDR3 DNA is TGTGCCATCAGTGACGCTAGCGGGAGATACGAGCAGTACTTC. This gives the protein CAISDASGRYEQYF.

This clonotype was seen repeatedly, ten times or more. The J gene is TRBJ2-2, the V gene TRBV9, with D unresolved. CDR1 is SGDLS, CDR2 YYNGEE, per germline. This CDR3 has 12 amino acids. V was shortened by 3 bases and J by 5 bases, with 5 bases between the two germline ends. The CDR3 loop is CASSALTGELFF. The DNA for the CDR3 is TGTGCCAGCAGCGCCCTAACCGGGGAGCTGTTTTTT.

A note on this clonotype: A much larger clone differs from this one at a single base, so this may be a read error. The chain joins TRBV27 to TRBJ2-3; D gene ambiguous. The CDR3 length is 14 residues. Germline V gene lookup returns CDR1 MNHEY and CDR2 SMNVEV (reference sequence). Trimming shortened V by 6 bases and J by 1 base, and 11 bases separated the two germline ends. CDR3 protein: CASSPNDRTDTQYF. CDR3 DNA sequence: TGTGCCAGCAGCCCCAATGACCGCACAGATACGCAGTATTTT.

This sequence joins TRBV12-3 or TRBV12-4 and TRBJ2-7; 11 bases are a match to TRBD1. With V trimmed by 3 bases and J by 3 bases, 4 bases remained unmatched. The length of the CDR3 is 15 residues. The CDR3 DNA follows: TGTGCCAGCAGTTTGGGGGACAGGGGGATCTACGAGCAGTACTTC. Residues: CASSLGDRGIYEQYF.

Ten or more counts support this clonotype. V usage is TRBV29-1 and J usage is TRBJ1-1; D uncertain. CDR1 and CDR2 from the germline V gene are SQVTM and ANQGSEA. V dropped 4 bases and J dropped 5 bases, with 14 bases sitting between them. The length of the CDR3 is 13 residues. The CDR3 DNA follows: TGCAGCGTTGGTAGCGGTGAGTGGACTGAAGCTTTCTTT. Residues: CSVGSGEWTEAFF. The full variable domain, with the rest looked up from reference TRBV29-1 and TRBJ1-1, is SAVISQKPSRDICQRGTSLTIQCQVDSQVTMMFWYRQQPGQSLTLIATANQGSEATYESGFVIDKFPISRPNLTFSTLTVSNMSPEDSSIYLCSVGSGEWTEAFFGQGTRLTVV.

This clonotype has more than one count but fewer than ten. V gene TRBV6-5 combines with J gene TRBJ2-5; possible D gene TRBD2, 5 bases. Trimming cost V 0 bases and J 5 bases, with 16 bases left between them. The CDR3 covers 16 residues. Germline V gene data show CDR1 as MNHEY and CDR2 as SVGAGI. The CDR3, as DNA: TGTGCCAGCAGTTACTCGATGCCGGGGTTGGGTGAGACCCAGTACTTC. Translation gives CASSYSMPGLGETQYF.

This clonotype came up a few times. The CDR3: CASSYSPDHGPSYEQYF. DNA of the CDR3: TGTGCCAGCAGTTACTCGCCGGATCACGGACCCTCCTACGAGCAGTACTTC. V is TRBV6-2 or TRBV6-3 and J is TRBJ2-7; D unclear. This CDR3 spans 17 amino acids. CDR1 and CDR2 (germline): MNHEY, SVGEGT. Trimming stripped 0 bases from V and 0 bases from J, with 15 bases between.

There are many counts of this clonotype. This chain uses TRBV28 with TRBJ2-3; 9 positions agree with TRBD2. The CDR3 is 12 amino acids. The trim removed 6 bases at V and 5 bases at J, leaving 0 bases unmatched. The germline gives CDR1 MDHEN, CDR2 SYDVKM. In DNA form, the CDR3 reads TGTGCCAGCAGACTAGCGGGAGATACGCAGTATTTT. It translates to CASRLAGDTQYF. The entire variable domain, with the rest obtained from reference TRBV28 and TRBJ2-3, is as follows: DVKVTQSSRYLVKRTGEKVFLECVQDMDHENMFWYRQDPGLGLRLIYFSYDVKMKEKGDIPEGYSVSREKKERFSLILESASTNQTSMYLCASRLAGDTQYFGPGTRLTVL.

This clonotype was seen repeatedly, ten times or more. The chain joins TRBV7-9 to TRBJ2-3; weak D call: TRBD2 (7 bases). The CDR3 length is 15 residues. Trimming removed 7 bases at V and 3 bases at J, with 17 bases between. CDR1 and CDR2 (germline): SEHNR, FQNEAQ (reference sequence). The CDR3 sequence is CASILGGGVTDTQYF. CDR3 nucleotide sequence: TGTGCCAGCATCCTAGGGGGGGGAGTGACAGATACGCAGTATTTT.

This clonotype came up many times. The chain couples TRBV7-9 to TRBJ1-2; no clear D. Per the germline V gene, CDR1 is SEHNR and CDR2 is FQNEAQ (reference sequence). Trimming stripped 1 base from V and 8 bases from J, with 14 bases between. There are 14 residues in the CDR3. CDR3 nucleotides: TGTGCCAGCAGCTTAGTTCTAACTTCGGGAGGCTACACCTTC. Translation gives CASSLVLTSGGYTF.

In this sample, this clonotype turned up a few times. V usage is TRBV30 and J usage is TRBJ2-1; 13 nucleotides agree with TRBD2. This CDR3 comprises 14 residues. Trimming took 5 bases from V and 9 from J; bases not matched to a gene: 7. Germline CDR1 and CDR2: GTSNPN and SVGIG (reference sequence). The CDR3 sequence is CAWAGLAGVPEQFF. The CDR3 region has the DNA TGTGCCTGGGCAGGACTAGCGGGAGTTCCTGAGCAGTTCTTC.

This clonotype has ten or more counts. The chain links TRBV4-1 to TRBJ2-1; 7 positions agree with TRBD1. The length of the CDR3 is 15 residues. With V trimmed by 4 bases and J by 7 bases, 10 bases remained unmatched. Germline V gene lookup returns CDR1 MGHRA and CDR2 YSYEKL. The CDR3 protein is CASSRPAGGENEQFF. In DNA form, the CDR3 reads TGCGCCAGCAGCCGGCCTGCAGGGGGAGAGAATGAGCAGTTCTTC.

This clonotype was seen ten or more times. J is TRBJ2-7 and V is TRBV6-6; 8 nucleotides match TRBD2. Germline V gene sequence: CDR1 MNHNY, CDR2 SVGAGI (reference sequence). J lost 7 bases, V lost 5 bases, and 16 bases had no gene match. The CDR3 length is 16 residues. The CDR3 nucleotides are TGTGCCAGCAGTAATACTCTTAATAGCGGGGTCTGGGAGCAGTACTTC. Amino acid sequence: CASSNTLNSGVWEQYF.

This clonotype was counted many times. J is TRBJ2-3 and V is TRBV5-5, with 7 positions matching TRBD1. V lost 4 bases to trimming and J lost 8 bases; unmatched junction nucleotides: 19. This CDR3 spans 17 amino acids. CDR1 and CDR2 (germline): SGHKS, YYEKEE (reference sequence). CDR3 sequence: CASSASYGTAVGGTQYF. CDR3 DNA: TGTGCCAGCAGCGCATCTTACGGGACAGCCGTGGGTGGTACGCAGTATTTT.